This record covers a single T cell receptor beta chain. The antigen is unknown. Trimming pared 0 bases from V and 5 bases from J, leaving 8 bases between. CDR3 length: 14 residues. Germline CDR1 reads SGHDT; CDR2 reads YYEEEE. The source of the sample is a study of breast tumors, draining lymph nodes, adjacent tissues. Findings of the study overall: Findings are consistent with lymph node origin and intratumoral expansion of most tumor T cells. Tumor TCR diversity was below lymph nodes but above nontumor tissue. Luminal-like breast cancer showed significantly greater tumor-nontumor repertoire similarity than basal-like breast cancer did.

Axillary draining lymph nodes of breast cancer patients supplied the node samples. TCRdb re-called the multiplex PCR reads with MiXCR, one entry per CDR3 protein. Of approximately 280,000 distinct CDR3 sequences in the sample, 30% are singletons; the top ten hold approximately 1%. The sequenced material came from axillary lymph node tissue. The receptor was isolated from a female donor with breast cancer. Some clones in this sample may be carry-over from other donors' samples. The J gene is TRBJ2-2, the V gene TRBV5-6; D is ambiguous. CDR3 sequence reads: CASSLAGPTGELFF. CDR3 bases: TGTGCCAGCAGCTTGGCCGGCCCGACCGGGGAGCTGTTTTTT. The full variable domain, its missing parts supplied by reference TRBV5-6 and TRBJ2-2, is DAGVTQSPTHLIKTRGQQVTLRCSPKSGHDTVSWYQQALGQGPQFIFQYYEEEERQRGNFPDRFSGHQFPNYSSELNVNALLLGDSALYLCASSLAGPTGELFFGEGSRLTVL.